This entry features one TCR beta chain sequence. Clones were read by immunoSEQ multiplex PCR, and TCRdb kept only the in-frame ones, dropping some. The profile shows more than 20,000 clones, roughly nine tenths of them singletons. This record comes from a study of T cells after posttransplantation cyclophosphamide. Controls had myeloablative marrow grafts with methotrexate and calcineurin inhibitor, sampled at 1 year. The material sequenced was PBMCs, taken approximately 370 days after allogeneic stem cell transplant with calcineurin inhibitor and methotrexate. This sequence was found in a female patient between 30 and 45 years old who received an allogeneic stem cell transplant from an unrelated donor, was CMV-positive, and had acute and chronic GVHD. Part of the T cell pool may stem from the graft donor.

In DNA form, the CDR3 reads TGTGCCAGCTCACCACCGTCAGGGGGAATGAACACTGAAGCTTTCTTT. Translated, it gives CASSPPSGGMNTEAFF. The chain links TRBV18 to TRBJ1-1, with 7 bases matching TRBD1. V trimming: 0 bases; J trimming: 0 bases; junction bases outside the gene matches: 4. Looked up from germline, CDR1 is KGHSH and CDR2 is LQKENI. CDR3 length: 16 residues.